A single sample gave rise to the 25 T cell receptor beta chains below, sequenced in a study of T cell changes during pregnancy in multiple sclerosis (dated by TCRdb to the late 2010s). The library was obtained by the immunoSEQ multiplex PCR assay. In its TCRdb copy, this immuneACCESS table keeps in-frame sequences only and misses some clones. Where compared with another copy, unresolved V genes explain less than half of these, and the others have no known cause. The sample table lists 30,000 to 40,000 clones, 94% of them with a count of one. Of the sample, approximately 0.39% falls within the top ten clones. The specimen was CD4+ T cells from peripheral blood mononuclear cells, collected in the second trimester of pregnancy. The receptor source for this set is a female donor with multiple sclerosis, enrolled in a pregnancy study.

This clone was seen once. The chain is built from TRBV29-1 and TRBJ1-3, with TRBD1 as a possible D gene (6 bases). Germline V gene lookup returns CDR1 SQVTM and CDR2 ANQGSEA. Trimming removed 5 bases at V and 4 bases at J, with 12 bases between. The CDR3 loop spans 13 amino acids. Here the CDR3 reads CSVWGRGGNTIYF. CDR3 in DNA: TGCAGCGTTTGGGGGCGAGGGGGAAACACCATATATTTT. The full variable domain, completed using reference TRBV29-1 and TRBJ1-3, is SAVISQKPSRDICQRGTSLTIQCQVDSQVTMMFWYRQQPGQSLTLIATANQGSEATYESGFVIDKFPISRPNLTFSTLTVSNMSPEDSSIYLCSVWGRGGNTIYFGEGSWLTVV.

CDR3 nucleotide sequence: TGTGCCAGCAGTTTCGCCCGACAGGGTCCCACCGGGGAGCTGTTTTTT. Its translation: CASSFARQGPTGELFF. The chain combines TRBV28 with TRBJ2-2, with 7 bases identical to TRBD1. There are 16 residues in the CDR3. The V gene end was trimmed by 3 bases and the J gene end by 4 bases; junction bases not matched to a gene: 8. Germline loops: CDR1 MDHEN, CDR2 SYDVKM.

The genes are TRBV11-3 and TRBJ2-7; 11 bases fit TRBD2. The length of the CDR3 is 18 residues. In germline, CDR1 is SGHNT, CDR2 YENEEA. The junction had 12 bases not matched to a gene; V was cut back by 0 bases and J by 5 bases. The CDR3 bases are TGTGCCAGCAGCTTAGACCGTGATAGCGGGAGGGCTTCCCACGAGCAGTACTTC. It yields the protein CASSLDRDSGRASHEQYF.

The J gene is TRBJ1-2, the V gene TRBV9, with D perhaps matching TRBD1 (5 bases). The CDR3 contains 15 residues. Looked up from germline, CDR1 is SGDLS and CDR2 is YYNGEE. V lost 2 bases and J 1 base, leaving 12 bases between the germline ends. The CDR3 region has the DNA TGTGCCAGCAGCGTTAGGGGAACGGATAACTATGGCTACACCTTC. Protein: CASSVRGTDNYGYTF.

This chain joins TRBV2 and TRBJ2-7; the match to TRBD2 covers 12 bases. The CDR3 sequence is 15 residues long. The V and J ends lost 5 bases and 1 base, in that order; junction bases with no gene match: 3. Per germline, CDR1 SNHLY and CDR2 FYNNEI. The CDR3 region has the DNA TGTGCCAGCAGTTCCGGACTAGCGGGATCCTACGAGCAGTACTTC. Its protein product is CASSSGLAGSYEQYF.

The rearrangement joins TRBV5-1 to TRBJ2-5; TRBD1 matches at 8 bases. CDR3 size: 14 residues. Germline assignment: CDR1 SGHRS and CDR2 YFSETQ. Trimming at V came to 4 bases and at J to 1 base, leaving 3 bases not matched to a gene. The CDR3 DNA sequence: TGCGCCAGCAGCAACGACAGGGGCCAAGAGACCCAGTACTTC. Translating gives CASSNDRGQETQYF.

V is TRBV28 and J is TRBJ2-2; 10 bases agree with TRBD1. CDR3 length: 17 residues. The J segment lost 6 bases and the V segment lost 1 base, leaving 8 bases of the junction unmatched. Germline V gene data show CDR1 as MDHEN and CDR2 as SYDVKM. CDR3 residues: CASSLLRGTGAAGELFF. The CDR3 DNA reads as TGTGCCAGCAGTTTATTGAGGGGGACAGGGGCGGCCGGGGAGCTGTTTTTT.

The rearrangement links TRBV7-9 to TRBJ1-1; a possible D gene is TRBD1 (6 bases). V was trimmed by 5 bases and J by 1 base, leaving 17 bases between them. The germline V gene encodes CDR1 SEHNR and CDR2 FQNEAQ (reference sequence). The CDR3 is 16 amino acids. This CDR3 reads CASSPARDKANTEAFF. For the CDR3, the DNA is TGTGCCAGCAGCCCAGCTCGGGACAAGGCGAACACTGAAGCTTTCTTT.

The chain combines TRBV18 with TRBJ1-1; D unclear. The length of the CDR3 is 15 residues. Germline V CDR1 and CDR2: KGHSH, LQKENI. The V gene lost 1 base and the J gene lost 1 base, with 10 bases spanning the gap. The CDR3 loop is CASSPLGISNTEAFF. In DNA form, the CDR3 reads TGTGCCAGCTCACCACTCGGGATCTCGAACACTGAAGCTTTCTTT.

CDR3 sequence: CASSARGFGGYTF. The CDR3 bases are TGTGCCAGCAGTGCCAGGGGATTCGGGGGCTACACCTTC. The gene calls are TRBV25-1 and TRBJ1-2; D might be TRBD1 (6 bases). Looked up from germline, CDR1 is MGHDK and CDR2 is SYGVNS. Trimming pared 4 bases from V and 8 bases from J, leaving 14 bases between. The CDR3 loop spans 13 amino acids.

The J gene is TRBJ1-2, the V gene TRBV18; no firm D call. The germline V gene has CDR1 KGHSH and CDR2 LQKENI. This CDR3 is built from 13 residues. Trimming left V 2 bases short and J 6 bases short, with 10 bases between. This CDR3 is CASSPITDDGYTF. Here the CDR3 DNA reads TGTGCCAGCTCACCAATCACAGACGATGGCTACACCTTC.

The V call is TRBV5-1, the J call TRBJ1-4; 7 bases are shared with TRBD1. Germline lookup yields CDR1 SGHRS and CDR2 YFSETQ. Losses at the gene ends were 0 bases for V and 7 bases for J; bases not matched to a gene: 6. This CDR3 is built from 15 residues. The CDR3 protein is CASSLDGQASEKLFF. The CDR3 DNA follows: TGCGCCAGCAGCTTGGATGGACAGGCCAGTGAAAAACTGTTTTTT.

The chain recombines TRBV6-5 with TRBJ2-1; perhaps TRBD1 as D (6 bases). CDR3 size: 16 residues. V was shortened by 1 base and J by 7 bases, with 17 bases between the two germline ends. Germline CDR1 and CDR2: MNHEY and SVGAGI. The CDR3 DNA follows: TGTGCCAGCAGTTACTTAAAGACAGGCTGGGTGAATGAGCAGTTCTTC. Its protein product is CASSYLKTGWVNEQFF.

This clone was seen just once. The CDR3 sequence: CASSPFGTQNTGELFF. Here the CDR3 DNA reads TGTGCCAGCTCACCATTCGGGACTCAGAACACCGGGGAGCTGTTTTTT. This chain uses TRBV18 with TRBJ2-2; TRBD2 might be the D (6 bases). Germline V gives CDR1 KGHSH, CDR2 LQKENI. This CDR3 is built from 16 residues. Trimming cost V 2 bases and J 1 base, with 11 bases left between them.

J is TRBJ2-5 and V is TRBV5-5; 10 nucleotides match TRBD2. Germline values: CDR1 SGHKS, CDR2 YYEKEE (reference sequence). This CDR3 has 16 residues. V lost 4 bases, J lost 7 bases, and 13 bases stayed unmatched. The CDR3 DNA sequence: TGTGCCAGCAGCCAACCGGCTAGCGGGGGAGAGGGGACCCAGTACTTC. Residues: CASSQPASGGEGTQYF.

The rearrangement joins TRBV4-1 to TRBJ1-1; possible D gene TRBD1, 6 bases. CDR3 length equals 17 residues. V gave up 4 bases and J gave up 1 base, with 19 bases separating them. Germline CDR1 reads MGHRA; CDR2 reads YSYEKL. The CDR3 DNA reads as TGCGCCAGCAGCCTCGCTGAGGGGGATTGGAGGAACACTGAAGCTTTCTTT. Residues: CASSLAEGDWRNTEAFF.

This chain links TRBV5-1 with TRBJ2-1; 7 nucleotides line up with TRBD2. CDR3 size: 18 residues. With 0 bases clipped from V and 2 bases from J, the junction kept 11 bases outside the gene matches. The germline V gene has CDR1 SGHRS and CDR2 YFSETQ. As DNA, the CDR3 is TGCGCCAGCAGCTTGGTGGGTGAGCAGCGGGGACCCTACAATGAGCAGTTCTTC. Protein: CASSLVGEQRGPYNEQFF.

The genes are TRBV5-1 and TRBJ2-1; 14 bases align to TRBD2. Unmatched junction bases numbered 7, after V lost 2 bases and J lost 0 bases. The germline V gene encodes CDR1 SGHRS and CDR2 YFSETQ. CDR3 length: 19 residues. The CDR3 sequence: CASSFTPGLAGDSYNEQFF. DNA of the CDR3: TGCGCCAGCAGCTTCACGCCGGGACTAGCGGGAGACTCCTACAATGAGCAGTTCTTC.

V is TRBV28 and J is TRBJ2-7; a weak D match, TRBD1 (6 bases). Germline V lookup: CDR1 MDHEN, CDR2 SYDVKM. The V end lost 3 bases, the J end lost 3 bases, and 9 bases lay between the germline ends. This CDR3 has 13 residues. The CDR3 loop is CASSFTGRYEQYF. DNA of the CDR3: TGTGCCAGCAGTTTTACAGGGCGCTACGAGCAGTACTTC.

CDR3 DNA sequence: TGTGCCAGCAGCCAAGAGGCCTCTTATAGCAATCAGCCCCAGCATTTT. Translated, it gives CASSQEASYSNQPQHF. The chain is built from TRBV4-2 and TRBJ1-5; D gene unclear. Germline assignment: CDR1 LGHNA and CDR2 YNFKEQ. The V end was cut by 0 bases, the J end by 0 bases, with 9 bases between. This CDR3 contains 16 residues.

DNA for the CDR3: TGCGCCAGCAGCTTGGCTAAAAGGGGCGGAGAAAAACTGTTTTTT. This encodes CASSLAKRGGEKLFF. The rearrangement links TRBV5-1 to TRBJ1-4, with D possibly TRBD1 on 5 matching bases. CDR3 size: 15 residues. V was pared by 0 bases and J by 8 bases, with 14 bases between. The V gene's germline CDR1 is SGHRS and CDR2 YFSETQ.

The chain joins TRBV29-1 to TRBJ2-1; 7 positions agree with TRBD1. Germline loops: CDR1 SQVTM, CDR2 ANQGSEA. V lost 6 bases, J lost 8 bases, and 7 bases stayed unmatched. The CDR3 runs 12 residues. The CDR3 sequence: CSVPTGWDEQFF. CDR3 in DNA: TGCAGCGTCCCGACAGGGTGGGATGAGCAGTTCTTC.

The chain couples TRBV5-1 to TRBJ2-5; maybe TRBD1 (5 bases). V was shortened by 3 bases and J by 5 bases, with 14 bases between the two germline ends. The V gene's germline CDR1 is SGHRS and CDR2 YFSETQ. The CDR3 has 14 amino acids. The CDR3 nucleotides are TGCGCCAGCAGCTCCCAGGGTGCCGGCGAGACCCAGTACTTC. It specifies CASSSQGAGETQYF.

This clone was recorded only once. This chain connects TRBV4-1 to TRBJ2-7, with TRBD1 matching 8 bases. CDR3 length equals 17 residues. Trimming removed 2 bases from V and 3 bases from J; junction bases left unmatched: 12. Germline V CDR1 and CDR2: MGHRA, YSYEKL. The chain's CDR3 is CASSQYSLGQGRYEQYF. CDR3 nucleotides: TGCGCCAGCAGCCAATATTCACTCGGACAGGGACGCTACGAGCAGTACTTC.

The chain is built from TRBV4-1 and TRBJ2-4; TRBD1 matches 7 bases. J lost 9 bases, V lost 0 bases, and 17 bases had no gene match. The CDR3 covers 18 residues. Germline CDR1 reads MGHRA; CDR2 reads YSYEKL. This CDR3 is CASSQDEGRGTLSVIQYF. CDR3 nucleotides: TGCGCCAGCAGCCAAGATGAAGGCAGGGGGACGTTGTCGGTCATTCAGTACTTC.